The sequence of this T cell receptor (beta chain) was determined in a study of CD8 T cells in ankylosing spondylitis. The study's findings and limits: Characteristic, it appeared, of ankylosing spondylitis blood was a TCR beta motif of 7 or 8 highly homologous variants.

This clonotype has at least ten counts. Its antigen is still unknown. The CDR3 covers 12 residues. Germline CDR1 is DFQATT and CDR2 is SNEGSKA (reference sequence). Trimming pared 7 bases from V and 3 bases from J, leaving 12 bases between. It was by quantitative 5'-RACE with molecular barcodes that TCR beta libraries were made. TCRdb independently ran MiXCR on the 5' RACE reads; one entry per CDR3 protein. Seen here are 230,000 or so distinct CDR3 sequences, 20% to 30% observed once, and the top ten hold less than 0.75%. The rearrangement joins TRBV20-1 to TRBJ2-5, with a possible D match to TRBD2 (5 bases). The TCR sequence derives from a male donor with ankylosing spondylitis or in good health (not recorded which). The sample was blood, either unsorted or a sorted T cell fraction (not recorded which). The CDR3 DNA reads as TGCAGTGGGGGAGAAGGCAAAGAGACCCAGTACTTC. Protein: CSGGEGKETQYF.